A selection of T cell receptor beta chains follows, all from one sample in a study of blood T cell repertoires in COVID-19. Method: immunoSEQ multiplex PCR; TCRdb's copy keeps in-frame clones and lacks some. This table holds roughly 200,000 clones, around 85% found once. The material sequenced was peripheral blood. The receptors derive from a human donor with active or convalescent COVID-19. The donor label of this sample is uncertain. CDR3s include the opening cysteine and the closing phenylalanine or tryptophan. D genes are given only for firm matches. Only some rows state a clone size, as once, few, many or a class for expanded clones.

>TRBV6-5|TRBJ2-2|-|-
TGTGCCAGCAAGCCCAGGGTTGGAGCCGGGGAGCTGTTTTTT
CASKPRVGAGELFF
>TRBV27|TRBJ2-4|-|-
TGTGCCAGCAGCCTTGCCGGGGCCAAAAACATTCAGTACTTC
CASSLAGAKNIQYF
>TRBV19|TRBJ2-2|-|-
TGTGCCAGTAGCGGACAGCCGAACACCGGGGAGCTGTTTTTT
CASSGQPNTGELFF
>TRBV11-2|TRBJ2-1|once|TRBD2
TGTGCCAGCAGCTCGCCGGGACTAGATGATGAGCAGTTCTTC
CASSSPGLDDEQFF
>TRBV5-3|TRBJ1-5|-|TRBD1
TGTGCCAGAAGCTTGGAAAGGACAGGATATCAGCCCCAGCATTTT
CARSLERTGYQPQHF
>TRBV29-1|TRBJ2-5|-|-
TGCAGCGTTGAAACTGTATTGGCAGAATTAAGGGGAAGACAAGAGACCCAGTACTTC
CSVETVLAELRGRQETQYF
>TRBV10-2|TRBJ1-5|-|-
TGCGCCAGCAGTGAGTCGGACAAGAATAGCAATCAGCCCCAGCATTTT
CASSESDKNSNQPQHF
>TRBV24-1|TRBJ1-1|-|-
TGTGCCACTCCCACAATCCTAAAAAGGCGTCGGGGGAACACTGAAGCTTTCTTT
CATPTILKRRRGNTEAFF
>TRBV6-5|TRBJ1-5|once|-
TGTGCCAGCAGTTACTCCGCAGGGAACCAGCCCCAGCATTTT
CASSYSAGNQPQHF
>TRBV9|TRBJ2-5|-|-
TGTGCCAGCAGCGTAACGGACTTAGAAGAGACCCAGTACTTC
CASSVTDLEETQYF
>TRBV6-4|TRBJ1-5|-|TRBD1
TGTGCCAGCAGTGGCCGCAGGGGGCTCGGGCAGCCCCAGCATTTT
CASSGRRGLGQPQHF